These T cell receptor beta chains were read from a single sample in a study of cytomegalovirus exposure and HLA in healthy donors. Libraries were prepared by immunoSEQ multiplex PCR; TCRdb keeps only in-frame clonotypes and omits some of them. The table records 170,000 or so clones, 65% to 90% of them present only once. What was sequenced was PBMCs. The receptors were sampled from a woman between 18 and 30 years old in good health and CMV-seronegative. CDR3s include the opening cysteine and the closing phenylalanine or tryptophan. Each record gives: D gene, clone size, J gene, V gene, CDR3 protein, CDR3 DNA. D genes are given only for firm matches. Part of the rows lack a size; the others show once, few, many or a class for expanded clones.

D: -; size: -; J: TRBJ2-5; V: TRBV2; CDR3: CASTRGGLQYF; DNA: TGTGCCAGCACAAGGGGAGGCCTACAGTACTTC
D: -; size: -; J: TRBJ1-3; V: TRBV5-1; CDR3: CASSLLAGYRNTIYF; DNA: TGCGCCAGCAGCCTTTTGGCGGGATACCGTAACACCATATATTTT
D: -; size: -; J: TRBJ1-1; V: TRBV30; CDR3: CAWSLRRAEAFF; DNA: TGTGCCTGGAGTCTGCGGCGGGCTGAAGCTTTCTTT
D: -; size: few; J: TRBJ2-1; V: TRBV7-9; CDR3: CASSQIANEQFF; DNA: TGTGCCAGCAGCCAAATAGCCAATGAGCAGTTCTTC
D: -; size: few; J: TRBJ1-1; V: TRBV4-1; CDR3: CASSFTAMNTEAFF; DNA: TGCGCCAGCAGCTTCACAGCCATGAACACTGAAGCTTTCTTT
D: TRBD1; size: once; J: TRBJ2-6; V: TRBV10-3; CDR3: CATRDRGRGANVLTF; DNA: TGTGCCACTCGGGACAGGGGGCGTGGGGCCAACGTCCTGACTTTC
D: -; size: -; J: TRBJ1-2; V: TRBV6-5; CDR3: CASRSDWLANYGYTF; DNA: TGTGCCAGCAGATCTGACTGGCTAGCTAACTATGGCTACACCTTC
D: TRBD2; size: -; J: TRBJ2-1; V: TRBV29-1; CDR3: CSVELLNGTRWGEQFF; DNA: TGCAGCGTTGAACTATTAAACGGGACTAGATGGGGTGAGCAGTTCTTC
D: TRBD1; size: -; J: TRBJ2-7; V: TRBV7-9; CDR3: CASTGDSRAYEQYF; DNA: TGTGCCAGCACCGGGGACAGCCGAGCCTACGAGCAGTACTTC
D: TRBD1; size: -; J: TRBJ2-7; V: TRBV28; CDR3: CASRRDRNYEQYF; DNA: TGTGCCAGCAGGAGGGACAGAAACTACGAGCAGTACTTC
D: -; size: -; J: TRBJ1-1; V: TRBV27; CDR3: CASSLLGRGGMNTEAFF; DNA: TGTGCCAGCAGTTTATTGGGCAGGGGAGGGATGAACACTGAAGCTTTCTTT
D: -; size: -; J: TRBJ2-1; V: TRBV13; CDR3: CASSFRNTGPKNEQFF; DNA: TGTGCCAGCAGCTTTCGAAATACAGGGCCGAAGAATGAGCAGTTCTTC
D: TRBD1; size: -; J: TRBJ2-5; V: TRBV5-1; CDR3: CASSLEGTGMETQYF; DNA: TGCGCCAGCAGCTTGGAAGGGACAGGGATGGAGACCCAGTACTTC
D: -; size: -; J: TRBJ2-6; V: TRBV10-3; CDR3: CAISFLGSSSGANVLTF; DNA: TGTGCCATCAGTTTCCTGGGCAGTTCCTCTGGGGCCAACGTCCTGACTTTC
D: TRBD2; size: -; J: TRBJ2-5; V: TRBV6-7; CDR3: CASSSAGGGRRETQYF; DNA: TGTGCCAGCAGTAGTGCCGGGGGGGGGCGCCGGGAGACCCAGTACTTC
D: -; size: -; J: TRBJ2-3; V: TRBV5-1; CDR3: CASSLAFVGSETDTQYF; DNA: TGCGCCAGCAGCTTGGCCTTTGTAGGAAGCGAGACAGATACGCAGTATTTT
D: TRBD2; size: -; J: TRBJ2-3; V: TRBV2; CDR3: CASSPEERETDTQYF; DNA: TGTGCCAGCAGCCCCGAGGAGCGGGAGACAGATACGCAGTATTTT
D: -; size: -; J: TRBJ1-1; V: TRBV5-1; CDR3: CASSHGQFTRTTEAFF; DNA: TGCGCCAGCAGCCACGGACAGTTTACTAGAACCACTGAAGCTTTCTTT
D: TRBD1; size: -; J: TRBJ2-5; V: TRBV6-6; CDR3: CASSYSTRDSRKTQYF; DNA: TGTGCCAGCAGTTACTCAACCCGGGACAGCCGGAAGACCCAGTACTTC
D: TRBD1; size: few; J: TRBJ2-7; V: TRBV5-8; CDR3: CAGTYRGSYEQYF; DNA: TGTGCCGGAACATACAGGGGCTCCTACGAGCAGTACTTC
D: -; size: -; J: TRBJ1-2; V: TRBV7-2; CDR3: CASSLVVAGTYGYTF; DNA: TGTGCCAGCAGCTTAGTGGTCGCAGGAACTTATGGCTACACCTTC
D: -; size: once; J: TRBJ1-2; V: TRBV19; CDR3: CASSNRDYGYTF; DNA: TGTGCCAGTAGTAACAGGGACTATGGCTACACCTTC
D: TRBD1; size: -; J: TRBJ2-1; V: TRBV5-6; CDR3: CASSPRTGGHNEQFF; DNA: TGTGCCAGCAGCCCGAGGACAGGGGGCCACAATGAGCAGTTCTTC
D: -; size: few; J: TRBJ1-3; V: TRBV6-4; CDR3: CASSYGTPDSGNTIYF; DNA: TGTGCCAGCAGTTACGGGACTCCCGACTCTGGAAACACCATATATTTT
D: -; size: -; J: TRBJ1-3; V: TRBV7-9; CDR3: CASGRDTGSLFGNTIYF; DNA: TGTGCCAGCGGCCGGGACACCGGATCCTTATTTGGAAACACCATATATTTT
D: TRBD2; size: few; J: TRBJ2-1; V: TRBV6-1; CDR3: CASSEASGSGNEQFF; DNA: TGTGCCAGCAGTGAAGCCAGCGGGAGTGGCAATGAGCAGTTCTTC
D: -; size: -; J: TRBJ2-3; V: TRBV7-9; CDR3: CASSLLGRFTPRDTDTQYF; DNA: TGTGCCAGCAGCTTACTCGGTCGGTTTACCCCGAGGGACACAGATACGCAGTATTTT